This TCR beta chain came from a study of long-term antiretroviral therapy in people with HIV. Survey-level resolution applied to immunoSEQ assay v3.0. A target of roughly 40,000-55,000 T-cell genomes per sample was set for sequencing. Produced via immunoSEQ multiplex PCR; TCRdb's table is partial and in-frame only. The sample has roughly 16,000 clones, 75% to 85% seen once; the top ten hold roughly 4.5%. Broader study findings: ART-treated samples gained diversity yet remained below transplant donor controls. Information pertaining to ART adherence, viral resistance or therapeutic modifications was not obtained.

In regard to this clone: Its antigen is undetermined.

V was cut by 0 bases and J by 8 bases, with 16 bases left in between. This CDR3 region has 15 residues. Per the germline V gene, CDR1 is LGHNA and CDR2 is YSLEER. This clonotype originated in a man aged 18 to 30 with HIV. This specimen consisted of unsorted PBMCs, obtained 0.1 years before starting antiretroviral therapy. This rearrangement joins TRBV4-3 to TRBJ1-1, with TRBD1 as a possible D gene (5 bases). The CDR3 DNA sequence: TGCGCCAGCAGCCAAGATGTAGGGGCCAACCCGGAAGCTTTCTTT. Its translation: CASSQDVGANPEAFF.